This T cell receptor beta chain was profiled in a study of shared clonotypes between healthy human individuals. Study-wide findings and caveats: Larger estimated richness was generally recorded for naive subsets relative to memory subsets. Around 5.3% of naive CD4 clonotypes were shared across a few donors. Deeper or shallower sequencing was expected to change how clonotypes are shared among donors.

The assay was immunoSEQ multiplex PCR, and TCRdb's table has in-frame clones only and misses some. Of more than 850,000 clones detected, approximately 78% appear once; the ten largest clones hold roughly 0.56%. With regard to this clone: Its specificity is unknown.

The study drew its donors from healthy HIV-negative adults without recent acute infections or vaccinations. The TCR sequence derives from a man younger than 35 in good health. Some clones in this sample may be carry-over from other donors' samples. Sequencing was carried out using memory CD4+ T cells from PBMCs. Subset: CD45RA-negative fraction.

The DNA for the CDR3 is TGCAGCGTTAAGGGTGGCACTGAAGCTTTCTTT. This encodes CSVKGGTEAFF. The rearrangement uses TRBV29-1 and TRBJ1-1; D ambiguous. The germline V gene encodes CDR1 SQVTM and CDR2 ANQGSEA. This CDR3 has 11 residues. Trimming removed 5 bases from V and 4 bases from J, with 8 bases in between. The full variable domain, with the rest looked up from reference TRBV29-1 and TRBJ1-1, is SAVISQKPSRDICQRGTSLTIQCQVDSQVTMMFWYRQQPGQSLTLIATANQGSEATYESGFVIDKFPISRPNLTFSTLTVSNMSPEDSSIYLCSVKGGTEAFFGQGTRLTVV.